These T cell receptor beta chains were read from a single sample in a study of blood T cell repertoires in COVID-19. Clones were read by immunoSEQ multiplex PCR, and TCRdb kept only the in-frame ones, dropping some. The sample lists about 81,000 clones, about four fifths occurring once. The sample consisted of peripheral blood. The receptors were sampled from a human donor in a cohort sampled during active COVID-19. CDR3s include the opening cysteine and the closing phenylalanine or tryptophan. The D gene is left open where the match is weak. The listing skips clone size in some rows; elsewhere it reads once, few, many or a size class.

cdr3_nt,cdr3_aa,j_call,cdr3_length,clone_size,v_call,d_call
TGCGCCAGCAGCTTGGAACAGGGCTGGGATGGCTACACCTTC,CASSLEQGWDGYTF,TRBJ1-2,14,NA,TRBV5-1,NA
TGTGCCAGCTCACCAGATGGGGCAGACGGAAACACCATATATTTT,CASSPDGADGNTIYF,TRBJ1-3,15,NA,TRBV18,NA
TGTGCCAGCAGCCAAAGTAGCGGGGGTGGAGCGCAGTACTTC,CASSQSSGGGAQYF,TRBJ2-7,14,NA,TRBV3-1/TRBV3-2,TRBD2
TGTGCTAGTGGTTTGGTCGGGACTCATGCTTTCTTT,CASGLVGTHAFF,TRBJ1-1,12,few,TRBV12-5,NA
TGCGCCAGCAGCTTGGCCAGTTGGGACTGGGGGTCAGATACGCAGTATTTT,CASSLASWDWGSDTQYF,TRBJ2-3,17,once,TRBV5-1,NA
TGTGCCAGCAGCCCAGCGGGGGTAACGTACCAAGAGACCCAGTACTTC,CASSPAGVTYQETQYF,TRBJ2-5,16,NA,TRBV7-6,TRBD2
TGTGCCAGCAGCCAAGGACTAGCGGGGGGCTACACAGATACGCAGTATTTT,CASSQGLAGGYTDTQYF,TRBJ2-3,17,NA,TRBV3-1/TRBV3-2,TRBD2
TGCGCCAGCAGCCAAGGGTTACAGGGATTCGGTTATGGCTACACCTTC,CASSQGLQGFGYGYTF,TRBJ1-2,16,NA,TRBV4-1,NA
TGTGCCAGCAGCTCCTGGGCGAACTCTGGAAACACCATATATTTT,CASSSWANSGNTIYF,TRBJ1-3,15,NA,TRBV3-1/TRBV3-2,NA
TGTGCCAGTAGTGCTACAGGGGGAGGCAACGAGCAGTACTTC,CASSATGGGNEQYF,TRBJ2-7,14,NA,TRBV19,TRBD1
TGTGCCAGCAGTGAGGGCAGGGCTTTGGCAGATACGCAGTATTTT,CASSEGRALADTQYF,TRBJ2-3,15,once,TRBV6-1,NA
TGTGCCAGCAGAACCGGGAGCTACTACGAGCAGTACTTC,CASRTGSYYEQYF,TRBJ2-7,13,NA,TRBV12-3/TRBV12-4,NA
TGTGCCAGCAGCTTTCAGGGTTGGAGCTCTGGAAACACCATATATTTT,CASSFQGWSSGNTIYF,TRBJ1-3,16,NA,TRBV11-2,NA
TGTGCCAGCAGGGCAGCGGCATACAATGAGCAGTTCTTC,CASRAAAYNEQFF,TRBJ2-1,13,NA,TRBV12-3/TRBV12-4,NA
TGTGCCAGCAGCTCACCGGGACAGAATCAGCCCCAGCATTTT,CASSSPGQNQPQHF,TRBJ1-5,14,NA,TRBV7-9,TRBD1
TGTGCCAGCAGTTACCTACTCTCGCTCTACGAGCAGTACTTC,CASSYLLSLYEQYF,TRBJ2-7,14,few,TRBV6-2/TRBV6-3,NA
TGTGCCAGCAGCCTTGTACGGGGCACTGAAGCTTTCTTT,CASSLVRGTEAFF,TRBJ1-1,13,NA,TRBV6-5,NA
TGCGCCAGCAGCTTGGAGGTCAGGGCCTACGAGCAGTACTTC,CASSLEVRAYEQYF,TRBJ2-7,14,NA,TRBV5-1,NA
TGTGCCAGCAGCCAAGATAAGATCCGAATCAAGGACAGGGCGGTAGAAGCTTTCTTT,CASSQDKIRIKDRAVEAFF,TRBJ1-1,19,NA,TRBV3-1/TRBV3-2,TRBD1
TGTGCCAGCAGCTGGCCGGGACGCGGGATTTATGAAGCTTTCTTT,CASSWPGRGIYEAFF,TRBJ1-1,15,NA,TRBV7-2,NA
TGCGCCAGCAGCTTAAGCAGCACAGATACGCAGTATTTT,CASSLSSTDTQYF,TRBJ2-3,13,NA,TRBV5-1,NA
TGTGCCAGCAGTTACTTATACAGCCAACTTGAAGCTTTCTTT,CASSYLYSQLEAFF,TRBJ1-1,14,few,TRBV6-5,NA
TGTGCCAGCAGTGAATTAGCGGGGGGAGATACGCAGTATTTT,CASSELAGGDTQYF,TRBJ2-3,14,NA,TRBV25-1,TRBD2
TGTGCCAGCACCTCCTCCGTGGGCGCCCAAGAGACCCAGTACTTC,CASTSSVGAQETQYF,TRBJ2-5,15,NA,TRBV9,NA
TGTGCCAGCAGCCCGAAAGCACAGGGTGAGAACATTCAGTACTTC,CASSPKAQGENIQYF,TRBJ2-4,15,NA,TRBV5-4,NA
TGCGCCAGCAGTCGACAGGGGGGTCTCTCCGAGCAGTACTTC,CASSRQGGLSEQYF,TRBJ2-7,14,once,TRBV4-3,TRBD1
TGCAGCGTTGAAAATTTAAAGGGACACTCTAACTATGGCTACACCTTC,CSVENLKGHSNYGYTF,TRBJ1-2,16,once,TRBV29-1,NA
TGTGCCAGCAGCACCTTGGCCTTCCCAGGGGCCAGGAATTCACCCCTCCACTTT,CASSTLAFPGARNSPLHF,TRBJ1-6,18,NA,TRBV21-1,NA
TGTGCCAGCAGCCCCCCGGGACAGATCTACGAGCAGTACTTC,CASSPPGQIYEQYF,TRBJ2-7,14,once,TRBV28,TRBD1
TGTGCCAGCAGCCAAGATCTTGCAGGGGTCTATGGCTACACCTTC,CASSQDLAGVYGYTF,TRBJ1-2,15,few,TRBV4-2,NA
TGTGCCAGCAGCTTAGGGACAGGGTTGGGTGGCTACACCTTC,CASSLGTGLGGYTF,TRBJ1-2,14,NA,TRBV7-2,TRBD1
TGCAGCGCCACAAAGGGGGGGGCGGGAGCTTTCTTT,CSATKGGAGAFF,TRBJ1-1,12,NA,TRBV29-1,NA
TGCAGCGGTTCGACAGGGGTACCTTATCAGCCCCAGCATTTT,CSGSTGVPYQPQHF,TRBJ1-5,14,NA,TRBV29-1,TRBD1
TGCGCCAGCAGCTTGGACACGTCGTACCAAGAGACCCAGTACTTC,CASSLDTSYQETQYF,TRBJ2-5,15,NA,TRBV5-1,NA
TGTGCCAGCAGCTTGACTAGCGAGGAGACCCAGTACTTC,CASSLTSEETQYF,TRBJ2-5,13,NA,TRBV7-3,TRBD2
TGTGCCAGCAGTGAACTGGGGCCCTACGAGCAGTACTTC,CASSELGPYEQYF,TRBJ2-7,13,once,TRBV6-1,NA
TGTGCCAGCAGGGGACAGGGTAGAAACACCATATATTTT,CASRGQGRNTIYF,TRBJ1-3,13,NA,TRBV12-3/TRBV12-4,TRBD1
TGTGCCAGCAGCTTGGAGGAGGGGAGGCCTGAAGCTTTCTTT,CASSLEEGRPEAFF,TRBJ1-1,14,NA,TRBV5-5,NA
TGCGCCAGCAGCCAAGGGACAGGGGTAAAGGAAAAACTGTTTTTT,CASSQGTGVKEKLFF,TRBJ1-4,15,NA,TRBV4-3,TRBD1
TGTGCCAGCAGCACAACCCCCGGGGGGCGGGGGTGGAATGAGCAGTTCTTC,CASSTTPGGRGWNEQFF,TRBJ2-1,17,NA,TRBV7-6,NA
TGTGCCAGCAGCCCCGGGACAGGTCAAGAGACCCAGTACTTC,CASSPGTGQETQYF,TRBJ2-5,14,NA,TRBV7-3,TRBD1
TGCGCCAGCAGCCCCCAGAGGGGGGGCCGGAATACGCAGTATTTT,CASSPQRGGRNTQYF,TRBJ2-3,15,NA,TRBV4-3,NA
TGTGCCAGCAGTAAACCCGGGACAGGCCCTCGGGAGCAGTACTTC,CASSKPGTGPREQYF,TRBJ2-7,15,many,TRBV6-5,TRBD1